The rows below give T cell receptor beta chains drawn from one sample of a study of blood T cell repertoires in COVID-19. This table comes from immunoSEQ multiplex PCR, and its TCRdb copy is limited to in-frame clones, with some not included. The sample lists around 310,000 clones; 90% were seen once. The specimen was peripheral blood. The receptors stem from a woman in her 40s with COVID-19, enrolled during active disease. CDR3s include the opening cysteine and the closing phenylalanine or tryptophan. D genes are given only for firm matches. Size tells how often a clone was seen (once, few, many) or the class of an expanded clone, and some rows leave it out.

>.|TRBJ2-2|TRBV6-2/TRBV6-3|.
TGTGCCAGCAGTTACCCTAATACCGGGGAGCTGTTTTTT
CASSYPNTGELFF
>TRBD2|TRBJ2-1|TRBV6-1|.
TGTGCCAGCAGTGAAGGACTAGCGGACTACAATGAGCAGTTCTTC
CASSEGLADYNEQFF
>.|TRBJ2-1|TRBV2|once
TGTGCCAGCAGTGTGGGGCGGGAGCAGTTCTTC
CASSVGREQFF
>TRBD1|TRBJ2-7|TRBV4-1|.
TGCGCCAGCAGCCGGACAGGGGGCACCGACGAGCAGTACTTC
CASSRTGGTDEQYF
>.|TRBJ2-7|TRBV5-1|.
TGCGCCAGCAGAGAACAGGCTATTTCCTCCTACGAGCAGTACTTC
CASREQAISSYEQYF
>.|TRBJ1-4|TRBV29-1|few
TGCAGCGTTGATAGTGGAGGGGAAAAACTGTTTTTT
CSVDSGGEKLFF
>.|TRBJ1-5|TRBV5-5|once
TGTGCCAGCAGCCAGGGGACGGACGACAGCAATCAGCCCCAGCATTTT
CASSQGTDDSNQPQHF
>.|TRBJ1-2|TRBV28|.
TGTGCCAGCACTCCCCGAGACAGGAACTATGGCTACACCTTC
CASTPRDRNYGYTF
>.|TRBJ2-5|TRBV27|.
TGTGCCATCTTCAGGGGAAAAATGGAGACCCAGTACTTC
CAIFRGKMETQYF
>.|TRBJ2-1|TRBV4-2|.
TGTGCCAGCAGCCAAGAAACCCAGGCCAGCTCCTACAATGAGCAGTTCTTC
CASSQETQASSYNEQFF
>.|TRBJ2-2|TRBV7-8|.
TGTGCCAGCAGCAGGGTTCGGACTACGAACACCGGGGAGCTGTTTTTT
CASSRVRTTNTGELFF
>.|TRBJ1-5|TRBV7-9|.
TGTGCCAGCAGCTTTGCGGGGGCCATCAATCAGCCCCAGCATTTT
CASSFAGAINQPQHF
>.|TRBJ1-6|TRBV18|.
TGTGCCAGCTCACCGGCAGGGCAGGATTCACCCCTCCACTTT
CASSPAGQDSPLHF
>TRBD2|TRBJ2-3|TRBV18|.
TGTGCCAGCTCACCTCTAGCGGGAGGGCCAGAATCTCGGACAGATACGCAGTATTTT
CASSPLAGGPESRTDTQYF
>TRBD2|TRBJ2-1|TRBV19|.
TGTGCCAGTAGTATAGGGGGAGGGCCCTACAATGAGCAGTTCTTC
CASSIGGGPYNEQFF
>.|TRBJ1-3|TRBV11-2|.
TGTGCCAGCAGCTCCGCTGGTAGATACTCTGGAAACACCATATATTTT
CASSSAGRYSGNTIYF
>TRBD2|TRBJ2-1|TRBV14|.
TGTGCCAGCAGCCACGGGACTAGCGGACCACGATACAATGAGCAGTTCTTC
CASSHGTSGPRYNEQFF
>TRBD1|TRBJ1-1|TRBV7-9|.
TGTGCCAGCAGCTTAGGTGGGGACAGGGACACTGAAGCTTTCTTT
CASSLGGDRDTEAFF
>.|TRBJ1-1|TRBV7-9|.
TGTGCCAGCAGCCCATACACTGAAGCTTTCTTT
CASSPYTEAFF
>.|TRBJ1-2|TRBV7-2|.
TGTGCCAGCAGCTTCCCGGGGGAGTGGGGAGGCTACACCTTC
CASSFPGEWGGYTF
>TRBD2|TRBJ2-3|TRBV11-3|.
TGTGCCAGCAGCTTAGCTAGCGGAGACACAGATACGCAGTATTTT
CASSLASGDTDTQYF
>TRBD1|TRBJ2-1|TRBV2|.
TGTGCCGGTAAAGCTGGACAGGGCACCTACAATGAGCAGTTCTTC
CAGKAGQGTYNEQFF
>TRBD1|TRBJ2-7|TRBV7-3|.
TGTGCCAGCAGCGTTTCCCCGGGACAGTTCTACGAGCAGTACTTC
CASSVSPGQFYEQYF
>.|TRBJ1-5|TRBV7-4|.
TGTGCCAGCAGCCACGCGAAGATAAGAAAACAGGGAATATGGTACAATCAGCCCCAGCATTTT
CASSHAKIRKQGIWYNQPQHF
>TRBD1|TRBJ2-3|TRBV3-1/TRBV3-2|.
TGTGCCAGCAGCCAAATCACAAGGGGGCTCACAGATACGCAGTATTTT
CASSQITRGLTDTQYF
>.|TRBJ2-7|TRBV29-1|.
TGCAGCGGGGGGGGCGGGACGCCTCCGGACGAGCAGTACTTC
CSGGGGTPPDEQYF
>.|TRBJ1-6|TRBV7-2|.
TGTGCCAGCAGCCACAGGGTTGGTAATTCACCCCTCCACTTT
CASSHRVGNSPLHF
>.|TRBJ1-5|TRBV28|.
TGTGCCAGCACCCCAAGCGGCGGAGGGATCCATCAGCCCCAGCATTTT
CASTPSGGGIHQPQHF
>TRBD2|TRBJ2-7|TRBV6-2/TRBV6-3|few
TGTGCCAGCAGTTACCCCTTAGCGGGGAGGAATATCGAGCAGTACTTC
CASSYPLAGRNIEQYF
>.|TRBJ1-2|TRBV11-2|few
TGTGCCAGCAGCTTAGGGGCAGATTATGGCTACACCTTC
CASSLGADYGYTF
>TRBD2|TRBJ2-5|TRBV2|.
TGTGCCAGCAGCGGCGGACTAGCTGAGTACCAAGAGACCCAGTACTTC
CASSGGLAEYQETQYF
>.|TRBJ1-1|TRBV5-4|.
TGTGCCAGCAGCCCCCTGATGGGGCAGGGTGCGGCTTTCTTT
CASSPLMGQGAAFF
>TRBD2|TRBJ2-7|TRBV27|.
TGTGCCAGCAGCCGTGGACTAGCGGGAGGGCCGGGCTCCTACGAGCAGTACTTC
CASSRGLAGGPGSYEQYF
>.|TRBJ1-3|TRBV29-1|.
TGCAGCGTCGTTTTTGGAAACACCATATATTTT
CSVVFGNTIYF
>TRBD1|TRBJ2-7|TRBV10-3|.
TGTGCCATCAGTAAGGGACAGGGAGTAGAGGAGCAGTACTTC
CAISKGQGVEEQYF
>TRBD2|TRBJ2-1|TRBV12-5|.
TGTGCTAGTGGTTTGGTACAAGGCGGGGGGGCCACCTACAATGAGCAGTTCTTC
CASGLVQGGGATYNEQFF
>.|TRBJ2-1|TRBV18|.
TGTGCCAGCTATAAGAGGGGCGGAGGAGGGAGAGATGAGCAGTTCTTC
CASYKRGGGGRDEQFF
>.|TRBJ2-1|TRBV21-1|.
TGTGCCAGCAGCAAAGTAGAGGGAGAATCGAATGAGCAGTTCTTC
CASSKVEGESNEQFF
>.|TRBJ1-1|TRBV12-3/TRBV12-4|few
TGTGCCAGCAGCCCTGAGGGCACTGAAGCTTTCTTT
CASSPEGTEAFF
>TRBD2|TRBJ2-5|TRBV5-1|.
TGCGCCAGCAGCGTAGGACTAGCGGGGGAGACCCAGTACTTC
CASSVGLAGETQYF
>.|TRBJ2-3|TRBV5-4|once
TGTGCCAGCAGCTTGGCGACAGATACGCAGTATTTT
CASSLATDTQYF
>.|TRBJ1-1|TRBV28|.
TGTGCCAGCAGTCAACTTAACAGCGGTCCTTTCTTT
CASSQLNSGPFF
>.|TRBJ2-1|TRBV10-2|.
TGCGCCAGCAGTAGGACGGTGTCGGCGGAGGGTTACAATGAGCAGTTCTTC
CASSRTVSAEGYNEQFF